This TCR beta chain came from a study of vaccination effects on CD4 cells after COVID-19. CDR3 size: 15 residues. V lost 1 base to trimming and J lost 6 bases; unmatched junction nucleotides: 7. CDR1 is LNHDA, CDR2 SQIVND, per germline (reference sequence). The protocol was immunoSEQ multiplex PCR, while the TCRdb copy is restricted to in-frame clones and leaves out a portion. The sample includes 70,000 or so clones, roughly 73% of them seen just once. In the case of this clone: What it binds is not known.

Before sequencing, viral peptide pools were used by the ViraFEST assay to expand antigen-specific CD4+ T cells. Once cultured for 9 to 11 days, the cells underwent separation to obtain CD4+ T cells. Their SARS-CoV-2 infection, verified by PCR, occurred between March and December 2020. This sequence originates from a human donor who had a prior SARS-CoV-2 infection. The chain joins TRBV19 to TRBJ2-7; 9 bases line up with TRBD2. Here the sequenced sample was CD4+ T cells from PBMCs cultured with HIV peptides, taken before COVID-19 vaccination. Subset reported: HIV-1 Nef peptide pool negative control/reference culture. Written as DNA, the CDR3 is TGTGCCAGTAGTATAGGAGCGGGAGGACGTGGCGAGCAGTACTTC. As protein: CASSIGAGGRGEQYF. Complete variable domain (other parts from reference TRBV19 and TRBJ2-7): DGGITQSPKYLFRKEGQNVTLSCEQNLNHDAMYWYRQDPGQGLRLIYYSQIVNDFQKGDIAEGYSVSREKKESFPLTVTSAQKNPTAFYLCASSIGAGGRGEQYFGPGTRLTVT.